Listed below are T cell receptor beta chains from one sample, sequenced in a study of blood T cell repertoires in COVID-19. Some clones are missing from TCRdb's copy, which holds only in-frame ones; the method was immunoSEQ multiplex PCR. The sample has fewer than 250,000 clones, 70% to 90% seen once. Sequencing was performed on peripheral blood. These receptors all come from a man aged 25-45 years with acute or convalescent COVID-19. CDR3s include the opening cysteine and the closing phenylalanine or tryptophan. The D gene is left open where the match is weak. The listing skips clone size in some rows; elsewhere it reads once, few, many or a size class.

J gene	V gene	D gene	clone size	CDR3 DNA	CDR3 protein
TRBJ2-2	TRBV7-9	TRBD2	-	TGTGCCAGCAGCTCCCCTCGACTAGCGGGGGGACAGAAGCTGTTTTTT	CASSSPRLAGGQKLFF
TRBJ2-4	TRBV5-6	-	-	TGTGCCAGCAACGAGGGGGGGTTAGCCAAAAACATTCAGTACTTC	CASNEGGLAKNIQYF
TRBJ1-1	TRBV6-6	-	-	TGTGCCAGCAGACAGGACGGGAACACTGAAGCTTTCTTT	CASRQDGNTEAFF
TRBJ2-7	TRBV7-2	TRBD2	once	TGTGCCAGCAGCTTAGTATTGCTAGCGGGAGATTCCTACGAGCAGTACTTC	CASSLVLLAGDSYEQYF
TRBJ2-1	TRBV6-5	TRBD1	-	TGTGCCAGCGAGGGGACAGGGGTCAATGAGCAGTTCTTC	CASEGTGVNEQFF
TRBJ2-7	TRBV7-2	TRBD2	-	TGTGCCAGCAGCAGAAGGGCAATAGCGGGAGGTAGATCCTACGAGCAGTACTTC	CASSRRAIAGGRSYEQYF
TRBJ2-7	TRBV4-1	-	-	TGCGCCAGCAGCCAGGCACAACGATCCTACGAGCAGTACTTC	CASSQAQRSYEQYF
TRBJ2-1	TRBV19	-	-	TGTGCCAGTAGTATTGGGGACATGAATGAGCAGTTCTTC	CASSIGDMNEQFF
TRBJ1-1	TRBV7-9	-	-	TGTGCCAGCAGTCCAGGGTCGCAAACTGAAGCTTTCTTT	CASSPGSQTEAFF
TRBJ2-3	TRBV7-9	TRBD2	-	TGTGCCAGCAGCTCACCGTTAGCGGGAGAAGATACGCAGTATTTT	CASSSPLAGEDTQYF
TRBJ2-1	TRBV7-9	TRBD1	once	TGTGCCAGCAGCCCACACCCAAGACAGGGGGCGCAGGCTAATGAGCAGTTCTTC	CASSPHPRQGAQANEQFF
TRBJ2-3	TRBV11-2	TRBD1	-	TGTGCCAGCAGCCAAGGGACAGGGTTATCAGATACGCAGTATTTT	CASSQGTGLSDTQYF
TRBJ1-6	TRBV30	-	-	TGTGCCTGGAGACAGATTAATTCACCCCTCCACTTT	CAWRQINSPLHF
TRBJ1-5	TRBV28	-	-	TGTGCCAGCAGTTTCCCGGGTGCTAGCAATCAGCCCCAGCATTTT	CASSFPGASNQPQHF
TRBJ1-1	TRBV27	-	once	TGTGCCAGCAGTGGAGTCAGACGGATGAACACTGAAGCTTTCTTT	CASSGVRRMNTEAFF
TRBJ1-1	TRBV28	-	few	TGTGCCAGCAGCCTTACCAGGGTAAGAGCTTTCTTT	CASSLTRVRAFF
TRBJ1-2	TRBV19	-	-	TGTGCCAGTACCCTGCAGGGTGTCTATGGCTACACCTTC	CASTLQGVYGYTF
TRBJ2-1	TRBV7-9	-	-	TGTGCCAGCAGCTCCCTTCGGGTGAGCTCCTACAATGAGCAGTTCTTC	CASSSLRVSSYNEQFF
TRBJ1-3	TRBV6-2/TRBV6-3	-	-	TGTGCCAGCAGTTTTACCGATCGATGGGGACAAGGAGGAAACACCATATATTTT	CASSFTDRWGQGGNTIYF
TRBJ1-5	TRBV7-9	TRBD1	-	TGTGCCAGCAGCGCGACAGGGAACGGCAATCAGCCCCAGCATTTT	CASSATGNGNQPQHF
TRBJ1-1	TRBV12-5	-	-	TGTGCTAGTGGCAAGACAGCGAACACTGAAGCTTTCTTT	CASGKTANTEAFF
TRBJ1-2	TRBV6-5	TRBD1	-	TGTGCCAGCATTAAAGGGACAGCCTATGGCTACACCTTC	CASIKGTAYGYTF
TRBJ1-2	TRBV28	-	-	TGTGCCAGCAGTTCCCCCATGGAGTACACCTTC	CASSSPMEYTF
TRBJ2-2	TRBV7-2	-	-	TGTGCCAGCAGCTCCACAGGGAACACCGGGGAGCTGTTTTTT	CASSSTGNTGELFF
TRBJ1-1	TRBV5-1	-	-	TGCGCCAGCAGCTTGCAGGCGAACACTGAAGCTTTCTTT	CASSLQANTEAFF
TRBJ2-2	TRBV5-1	TRBD1	-	TGCGCCAGCAGCTTCGTCCGAGGACAGGGTAAAACCGGGGAGCTGTTTTTT	CASSFVRGQGKTGELFF
TRBJ1-3	TRBV30	-	-	TGTGCCTGGAGTCTACGTGGAAACACCATATATTTT	CAWSLRGNTIYF
TRBJ2-7	TRBV29-1	-	-	TGCAGCGTTGGGGGGGAGGAGGACTCGAGGCAGTACTTC	CSVGGEEDSRQYF